The clone carrying this T cell receptor beta chain was found a few times. Germline V gene data show CDR1 as ENHRY and CDR2 as SYGVKD. The CDR3 is 15 amino acids. Trimming took off 3 bases at V and 4 bases at J, with 16 bases between the two ends. Some clones are missing from TCRdb's copy, which holds only in-frame ones; the method was immunoSEQ multiplex PCR. Among about 230,000 clones listed, approximately 86% were seen once. The sample comes from a study of blood T cell repertoires in COVID-19. The clonotype originates from a woman aged 25-40 years with COVID-19, enrolled during active disease. V gene TRBV10-3 combines with J gene TRBJ2-7, with a tentative D call TRBD1 (6 bases). Specimen: peripheral blood. Here the CDR3 reads CAISDEGQGLYEQYF. The CDR3 DNA sequence: TGTGCCATCAGTGATGAGGGGCAGGGGTTATACGAGCAGTACTTC.